Listed here are 11 T cell receptor beta chains from one sample, sequenced in a study of human T cells and chemical hapten exposure. MiXCR, applied by TCRdb to the RACE reads, yields one record per CDR3 protein. The table records 250,000 or so distinct CDR3 sequences, almost 8% of them present only once. As to time point: pre-sensitization, week 0. Treatment in this sample: therapeutic diphenylcyclopropenone sensitization with weekly scalp DPC. Sequencing was performed on whole blood, taken in connection with sensitization to the hapten diphenylcyclopropenone (DPC). The receptors come from a man younger than 30 with alopecia areata. Some clones in this sample may be carry-over from other donors' samples.

This clonotype has at least ten counts. The chain couples TRBV20-1 to TRBJ2-7, with 12 bases aligning to TRBD2. The V and J ends lost 6 bases and 2 bases, in that order; junction bases with no gene match: 8. This CDR3 spans 15 amino acids. Germline CDR1 and CDR2: DFQATT and SNEGSKA (reference sequence). CDR3 sequence reads: CSAQVPSGGAYEQYF. CDR3 in DNA: TGCAGTGCCCAGGTCCCTAGCGGGGGGGCCTACGAGCAGTACTTC.

This clonotype appeared many times. The chain combines TRBV24-1 with TRBJ2-7; 7 nucleotides match TRBD1. V trimming: 4 bases; J trimming: 3 bases; junction bases outside the gene matches: 11. The germline CDR1 and CDR2 sequences are KGHDR and SFDVKD. This CDR3 has 16 amino acids. The CDR3 region is CATSDRDRTGCYEQYV. For the CDR3, the DNA is TGTGCCACCAGTGACCGAGACAGGACAGGATGCTACGAGCAGTACGTC.

The rearrangement uses TRBV18 and TRBJ1-3; D remains ambiguous. The CDR3 is 17 residues long. V lost 3 bases and J 1 base, leaving 16 bases between the germline ends. Per germline, CDR1 KGHSH and CDR2 LQKENI. CDR3 loop: CASSPDLRRGSGNTIYF. CDR3 nucleotides: TGTGCCAGCTCACCCGACCTTCGACGGGGATCTGGAAACACCATATATTTT.

This clonotype came up many times. The genes are TRBV5-1 and TRBJ1-1; D might be TRBD1 (5 bases). The CDR3 sequence is 14 residues long. Per the germline V gene, CDR1 is SGHRS and CDR2 is YFSETQ. V was pared by 0 bases and J by 6 bases, with 12 bases between. CDR3 protein: CASSLGQRSSEAFF. The DNA of the CDR3 is TGCGCCAGCAGCTTGGGACAGCGCTCCTCTGAAGCTTTCTTT.

This chain joins TRBV14 and TRBJ1-6; possible D gene TRBD1, 6 bases. Germline CDR1 and CDR2: SGHDN and FVKESK. V was clipped by 2 bases and J by 10 bases, with 18 bases between them. The CDR3 consists of 16 residues. The CDR3 nucleotides read TGTGCCAGCAGCCAAAATCGGGCGGGGACATACTCACCCCTCCACTTT. The encoded protein is CASSQNRAGTYSPLHF.

This clonotype was seen just once. The chain combines TRBV4-2 with TRBJ1-5; tentatively, D is TRBD1 (6 bases). Germline V CDR1 and CDR2: LGHNA, YNFKEQ. The ends were cut back, 1 base at V and 11 bases at J, with 18 bases in the middle. The length of the CDR3 is 15 residues. CDR3 coding DNA: TGTGCCAGCAGCCAAGGGGGCGGGGGCGATCACTCCCAGCATTTT. Its translation: CASSQGGGGDHSQHF.

The rearrangement uses TRBV7-2 and TRBJ1-5; D is unclear. Germline-derived CDR1 and CDR2 are SGHTA and FQGNSA. The CDR3 is 16 residues long. V shed 5 bases and J shed 1 base, with 15 bases lying between them. The CDR3 loop is CASSPFSGASNQPQHF. The CDR3 DNA reads TGTGCCAGCAGCCCTTTTTCCGGCGCCAGCAATCAGCCCCAGCATTTT. Full variable domain (outside the CDR3, taken from reference TRBV7-2 and TRBJ1-5): GAGVSQSPSNKVTEKGKDVELRCDPISGHTALYWYRQSLGQGLEFLIYFQGNSAPDKSGLPSDRFSAERTGGSVSTLTIQRTQQEDSAVYLCASSPFSGASNQPQHFGDGTRLSIL.

The chain couples TRBV28 to TRBJ1-1; D gene uncertain. Germline CDR1 is MDHEN and CDR2 is SYDVKM. V gave up 2 bases and J gave up 4 bases, with 11 bases separating them. The CDR3 loop spans 14 amino acids. CDR3 nucleotide sequence: TGTGCCAGCAGTTTAAAGCCCGTCTCCACTGAAGCTTTCTTT. It translates to CASSLKPVSTEAFF.

The chain recombines TRBV7-9 with TRBJ2-1; D not certain. The V and J ends lost 3 bases and 15 bases respectively, with 12 bases between them. Germline V CDR1 and CDR2: SEHNR, FQNEAQ (reference sequence). The CDR3 runs 11 residues. CDR3 region: CASSFEDGRFF. The CDR3, as DNA: TGTGCCAGCAGCTTCGAGGACGGTCGGTTCTTC.

This clonotype came up a few times. The rearrangement uses TRBV5-1 and TRBJ2-3; D unclear. The CDR3 is 14 residues long. Germline V gene data show CDR1 as SGHRS and CDR2 as YFSETQ. V lost 2 bases and J 1 base, leaving 8 bases between the germline ends. CDR3 protein: CASSFGDGTDTQYF. The CDR3 DNA is TGCGCCAGCAGCTTTGGGGATGGCACAGATACGCAGTATTTT.

This clonotype was seen more than once but under ten times. V is TRBV28 and J is TRBJ2-7; no firm D call. The CDR3 extends over 14 amino acids. CDR1 and CDR2 (germline): MDHEN, SYDVKM. Trimming cost V 6 bases and J 7 bases, with 19 bases left between them. As DNA, the CDR3 is TGTGCCAGCAGACCTGAGGTGTACTCGTGGGAGCAGTACTTC. Its translation: CASRPEVYSWEQYF.